This T cell receptor beta chain was documented in a study of shared clonotypes between healthy human individuals. Germline V CDR1 and CDR2: MNHNS, SASEGT. The CDR3 has 16 amino acids. The V gene end was trimmed by 4 bases and the J gene end by 5 bases; junction bases not matched to a gene: 8. Findings and caveats of the study: Rarefaction showed sorted-subset sequencing was incomplete despite large depth.

With respect to this clone: Antigen: not known.

This was a deep-level run. Using immunoSEQ multiplex PCR, the repertoire was profiled, and TCRdb retains in-frame clones only, with some absent. Of around 300,000 clones in the sample, roughly 84% are singletons; the top ten hold under 20%. This clonotype originated in a man between 18 and 35 years old in good health. This chain uses TRBV6-1 with TRBJ2-3; 11 positions agree with TRBD2. Sequenced material: memory CD8+ T cells sorted from blood. As for subset: CD45RO+ cells pooled with CCR7-negative TemRA cells. This CDR3 reads CASSALAGGPVDTQYF. The CDR3 DNA reads TGTGCCAGCAGTGCCTTAGCGGGAGGGCCCGTAGATACGCAGTATTTT.